The following is a T cell receptor (beta chain) sequence with its context. Germline V CDR1 and CDR2: SNHLY, FYNNEI. The CDR3 has 13 residues. V trimming: 5 bases; J trimming: 4 bases; junction bases outside the gene matches: 4. Living in about two dozen US areas, the participants were between roughly 18 and 89 years of age. The repertoire was sequenced with immunoSEQ multiplex PCR; TCRdb's copy has only in-frame clones and lacks some. The sample contains about 230,000 clones, 70% to 90% of which appear only once. The data are from a study of blood T cell repertoires in COVID-19. Study background: PBMCs, B-cell-depleted T cells, or T cells were the source of the cDNA or gDNA that made up the material.

Sequencing input: PBMCs or T cells enriched from blood (not recorded which). The receptor was derived from a woman between 40 and 55 years old with acute COVID-19. The genes are TRBV2 and TRBJ1-1; 7 nucleotides align to TRBD1. The DNA of the CDR3 is TGTGCCAGCAGTATGACAGGGTCCACTGAAGCTTTCTTT. Residues: CASSMTGSTEAFF. Full variable domain (missing parts from reference TRBV2 and TRBJ1-1): EPEVTQTPSHQVTQMGQEVILRCVPISNHLYFYWYRQILGQKVEFLVSFYNNEISEKSEIFDDQFSVERPDGSNFTLKIRSTKLEDSAMYFCASSMTGSTEAFFGQGTRLTVV.